This T cell receptor (beta chain) was identified during a study of blood T cell repertoires in COVID-19. Study-wide background: COVID-19 samples from acute and convalescent phases originated in the United States, Italy and Spain.

The method was immunoSEQ multiplex PCR; TCRdb's version includes in-frame clones alone and lacks a portion of them. Among 150,000 to 200,000 clones listed, about 80% were seen once. CDR1 is SEHNR, CDR2 FQNEAQ, per germline (reference sequence). The CDR3 totals 15 residues. Trimming stripped 1 base from V and 5 bases from J, with 14 bases between. The rearrangement joins TRBV7-9 to TRBJ2-5; weak D call: TRBD2 (6 bases). The sequencing sample was made of peripheral blood. This clonotype was sampled from a woman between 65 and 79 years old with acute or convalescent COVID-19. Here the CDR3 DNA reads TGTGCCAGCAGCTTAGGGGGGGTTTTAGCGGAGACCCAGTACTTC. Its protein is CASSLGGVLAETQYF. Drawing the rest from reference TRBV7-9 and TRBJ2-5, the complete variable domain is DTGVSQNPRHKITKRGQNVTFRCDPISEHNRLYWYRQTLGQGPEFLTYFQNEAQLEKSRLLSDRFSAERPKGSFSTLEIQRTEQGDSAMYLCASSLGGVLAETQYFGPGTRLLVL.